This T cell receptor beta chain appears in the sequencing data of a study of T cells in localized non-small cell lung cancer (dated by TCRdb to 2019 to 2021). Looking at the study overall: Comparing tumors with uninvolved tumor-adjacent lungs, the study looked at the T cell repertoires of 236 patients with early-stage NSCLC. The cohort was made up of 200 to 250 treatment-naive NSCLC patients whose localized lung tumors had been resected. NSCLC patients had a mean age of around 61 years, and around 130 were male and over 85 female. Overall study results and their limits: A median of approximately 50 of the top 100 tumor clones turned up in the paired uninvolved adjacent lung, and under 30 of those clones also ranked among the top 100 of that same adjacent lung. Higher T cell density in blood was associated with longer overall survival, whereas higher clonality in adjacent lung was associated with shorter survival. Because multi-region tumor sequencing was not done, intratumor heterogeneity could not be ruled out. Uninvolved tumor-adjacent lung showed the highest T cell clonality, higher than tumor, which suggests more focused antigenic responses in the uninvolved tumor-adjacent lung. Because of the exploratory design, TCR variables were selected using unadjusted p-values without false-discovery rate correction.

TCR beta CDR3 regions were sequenced from DNA using the immunoSEQ Assay. As for the authors' bioinformatics: To compute T cell density, TCR beta template counts were normalized to usable DNA, which was estimated by amplifying housekeeping genes. Richness was estimated using the preseqR package, with extrapolation to 400,000 templates for PBMC samples and to 120,000 templates for tissue samples. Clonality was taken to be one minus Pielou's evenness. Differential abundance testing on productive amino-acid clonotypes, with a minimum total count of 5 and an alpha of 0.1, was used to identify tissue-enriched TCRs. The Jaccard Index and the Morisita Overlap Index were used to measure repertoire overlap between compartments. TCR beta CDR3s were clustered by GLIPH together with public tetramer-defined viral CDR3s, and at least three viral sequences plus V-gene enrichment were required for viral motifs. Imported from immuneACCESS, the table was reduced by TCRdb to in-frame sequences with V and J called. These copies leave out some clones; in studies compared against another copy, an unresolved V gene accounts for under half, and the cause of the remainder is not known. V, J and clone size were drawn from that table, and D and trimming were deduced from the DNA. This sample is represented by about 23,000 clones; roughly 87% of them were singletons. The top ten constitute about 29% of the sample.

At diagnosis, tumor, uninvolved tumor-adjacent lung and peripheral blood were collected and then preserved as a mix of FFPE and fresh-frozen material. For TCR repertoire profiling, blood samples were analyzed in the form of peripheral blood mononuclear cells. The CDR3 spans 17 residues, from the cysteine through the phenylalanine. The retained sequence is limited to the CDR3, 51 bases, with the frame set at the first base. Deletion took 5 bases off V and 2 bases off J, with a span of 16 bases between the germline ends. CDR1 and CDR2, looked up from the germline V gene, are MGHDK and SYGVNS. Concerning this clone itself: The specificity of this receptor is unknown. It has no much larger one-base neighbor in the sample; base qualities were not kept.

The chain was built from TRBV25-1 and TRBJ1-6, with TRBD1 as a weak D call on 5 bases. This TCR derives from a male donor at least 60 years old with stage I squamous cell lung carcinoma. This material consisted of peripheral blood, taken before any cancer treatment. The DNA reads TGTGCCAGCAGTCCCGCGGGCGGGGGGACCTATAATTCACCCCTCCACTTT. It translates to CASSPAGGGTYNSPLHF.